Sequencing of this TCR beta chain was carried out in a study of T cells in Graves' hyperthyroidism and ophthalmopathy. The CDR3 consists of 15 residues. The trim removed 3 bases at V and 5 bases at J, leaving 4 bases unmatched. The germline gives CDR1 KGHDR, CDR2 SFDVKD. This clonotype was counted between two and nine times. Authors of the study amplified TCR beta CDR3 regions from RNA transcripts. A set of HTBI primers served as the primers for a first-round RT-PCR of the TCR CDR3. A single record per CDR3 protein comes from TCRdb applying MiXCR to the multiplex PCR reads. Of 550,000 to 700,000 distinct CDR3 sequences in the sample, roughly 50% were seen once.

This TCR was sampled from an adult woman with Graves' disease, either hyperthyroidism or ophthalmopathy (not recorded which). Source material: peripheral blood or thyroid tissue (not recorded which). V usage is TRBV24-1 and J usage is TRBJ1-4; 8 positions agree with TRBD1. The CDR3 sequence: CATSDAGGANEKLFF. In nucleotides, the CDR3 is TGTGCCACCAGTGATGCAGGGGGCGCGAATGAAAAACTGTTTTTT.